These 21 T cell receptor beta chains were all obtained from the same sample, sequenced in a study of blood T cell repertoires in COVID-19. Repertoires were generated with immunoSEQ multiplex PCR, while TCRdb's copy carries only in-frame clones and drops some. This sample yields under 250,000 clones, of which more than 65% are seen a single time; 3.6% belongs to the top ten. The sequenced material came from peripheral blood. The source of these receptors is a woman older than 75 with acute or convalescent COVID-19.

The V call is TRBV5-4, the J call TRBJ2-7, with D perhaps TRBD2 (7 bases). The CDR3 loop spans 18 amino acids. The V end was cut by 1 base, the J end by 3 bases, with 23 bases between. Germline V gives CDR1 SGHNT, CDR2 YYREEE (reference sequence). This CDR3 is CASSLWGDAGAPLYEQYF. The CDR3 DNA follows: TGTGCCAGCAGCTTGTGGGGGGATGCGGGGGCCCCTCTCTACGAGCAGTACTTC.

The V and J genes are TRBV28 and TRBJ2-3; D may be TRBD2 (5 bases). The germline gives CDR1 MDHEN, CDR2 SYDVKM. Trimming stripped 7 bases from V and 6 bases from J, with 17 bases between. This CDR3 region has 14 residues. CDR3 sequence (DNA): TGTGCCAGCACCCTAAGACTAACGGGCGATACGCAGTATTTT. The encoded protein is CASTLRLTGDTQYF. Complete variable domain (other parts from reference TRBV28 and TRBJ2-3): DVKVTQSSRYLVKRTGEKVFLECVQDMDHENMFWYRQDPGLGLRLIYFSYDVKMKEKGDIPEGYSVSREKKERFSLILESASTNQTSMYLCASTLRLTGDTQYFGPGTRLTVL.

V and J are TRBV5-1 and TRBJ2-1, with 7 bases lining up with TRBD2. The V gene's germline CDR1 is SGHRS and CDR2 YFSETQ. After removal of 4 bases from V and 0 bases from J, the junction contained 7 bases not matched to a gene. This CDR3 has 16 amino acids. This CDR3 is CASSPEGGSSYNEQFF. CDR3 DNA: TGCGCCAGCAGCCCCGAGGGCGGGAGCTCCTACAATGAGCAGTTCTTC.

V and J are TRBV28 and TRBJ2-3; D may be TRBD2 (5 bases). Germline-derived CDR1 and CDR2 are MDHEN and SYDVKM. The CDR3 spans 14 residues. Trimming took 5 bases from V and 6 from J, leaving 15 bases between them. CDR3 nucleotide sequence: TGTGCCAGCAGTCCCCCGGCGGGTCGGGATACGCAGTATTTT. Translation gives CASSPPAGRDTQYF. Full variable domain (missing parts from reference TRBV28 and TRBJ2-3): DVKVTQSSRYLVKRTGEKVFLECVQDMDHENMFWYRQDPGLGLRLIYFSYDVKMKEKGDIPEGYSVSREKKERFSLILESASTNQTSMYLCASSPPAGRDTQYFGPGTRLTVL.

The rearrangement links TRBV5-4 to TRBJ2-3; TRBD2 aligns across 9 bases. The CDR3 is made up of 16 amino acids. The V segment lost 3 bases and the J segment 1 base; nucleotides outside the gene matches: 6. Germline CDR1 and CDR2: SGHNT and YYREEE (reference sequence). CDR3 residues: CASSWRGGAGTDTQYF. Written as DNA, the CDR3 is TGTGCCAGCAGCTGGCGCGGGGGGGCGGGCACAGATACGCAGTATTTT.

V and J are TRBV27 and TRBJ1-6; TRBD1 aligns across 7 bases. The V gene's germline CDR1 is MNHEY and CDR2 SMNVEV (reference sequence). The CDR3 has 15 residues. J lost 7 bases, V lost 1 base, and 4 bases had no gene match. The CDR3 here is CASSLLVRGNSPLHF. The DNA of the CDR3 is TGTGCCAGCAGTTTATTGGTCAGGGGGAATTCACCCCTCCACTTT.

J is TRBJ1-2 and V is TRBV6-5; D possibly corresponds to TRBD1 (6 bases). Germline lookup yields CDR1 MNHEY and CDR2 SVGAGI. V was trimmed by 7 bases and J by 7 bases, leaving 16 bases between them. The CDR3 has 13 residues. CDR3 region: CASTPTGRFGYTF. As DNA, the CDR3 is TGTGCCAGCACCCCGACAGGTCGATTTGGCTACACCTTC.

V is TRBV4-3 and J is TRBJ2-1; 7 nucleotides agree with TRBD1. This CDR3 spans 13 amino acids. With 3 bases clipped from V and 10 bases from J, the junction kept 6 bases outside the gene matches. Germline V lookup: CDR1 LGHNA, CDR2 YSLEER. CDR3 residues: CASSQFTGAEQFF. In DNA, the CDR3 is TGCGCCAGCAGCCAGTTCACAGGGGCCGAGCAGTTCTTC.

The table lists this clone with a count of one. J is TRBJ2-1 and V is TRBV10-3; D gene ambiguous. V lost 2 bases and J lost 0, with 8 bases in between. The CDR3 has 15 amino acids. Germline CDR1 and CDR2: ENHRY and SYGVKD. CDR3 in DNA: TGTGCCATCAGTGAGCTGAAGAGCTCCTACAATGAGCAGTTCTTC. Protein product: CAISELKSSYNEQFF.

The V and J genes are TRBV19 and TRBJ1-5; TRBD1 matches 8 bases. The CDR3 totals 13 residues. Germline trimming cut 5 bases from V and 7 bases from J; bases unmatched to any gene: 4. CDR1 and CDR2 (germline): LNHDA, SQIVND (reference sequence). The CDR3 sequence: CASSWDRYQPQHF. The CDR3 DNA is TGTGCCAGTAGTTGGGACAGGTACCAGCCCCAGCATTTT.

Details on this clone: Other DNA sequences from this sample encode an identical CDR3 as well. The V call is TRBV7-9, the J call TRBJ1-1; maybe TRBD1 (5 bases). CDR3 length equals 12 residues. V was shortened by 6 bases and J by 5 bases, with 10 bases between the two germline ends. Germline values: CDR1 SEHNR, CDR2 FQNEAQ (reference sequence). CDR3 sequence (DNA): TGTGCCAGCAGTTCCAGGGATACTGAAGCTTTCTTT. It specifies CASSSRDTEAFF.

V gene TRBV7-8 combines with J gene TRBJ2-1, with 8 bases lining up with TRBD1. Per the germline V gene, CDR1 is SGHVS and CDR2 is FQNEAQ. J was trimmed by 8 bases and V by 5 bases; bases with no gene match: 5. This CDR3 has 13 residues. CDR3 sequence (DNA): TGTGCCAGCAGCCGCGACAGGGGCGATGAGCAGTTCTTC. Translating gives CASSRDRGDEQFF.

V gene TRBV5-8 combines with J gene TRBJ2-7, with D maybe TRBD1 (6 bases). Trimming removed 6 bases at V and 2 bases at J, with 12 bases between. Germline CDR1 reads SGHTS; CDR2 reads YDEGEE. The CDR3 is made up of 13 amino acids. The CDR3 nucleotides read TGTGCCAGCACCAAGGGGGTCCCCTACGAGCAGTACTTC. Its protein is CASTKGVPYEQYF.

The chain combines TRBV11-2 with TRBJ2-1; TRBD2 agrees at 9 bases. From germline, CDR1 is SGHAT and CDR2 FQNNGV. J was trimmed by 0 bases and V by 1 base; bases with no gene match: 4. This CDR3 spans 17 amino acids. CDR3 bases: TGTGCCAGCAGCTTAGGGGCGGGGGGGAGCTCCTACAATGAGCAGTTCTTC. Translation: CASSLGAGGSSYNEQFF.

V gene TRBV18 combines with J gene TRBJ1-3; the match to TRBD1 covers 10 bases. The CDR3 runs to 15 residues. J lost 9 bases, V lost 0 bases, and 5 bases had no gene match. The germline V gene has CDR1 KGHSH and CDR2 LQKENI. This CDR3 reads CASSPPSGQGLTIYF. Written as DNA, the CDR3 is TGTGCCAGCTCACCACCGTCGGGACAGGGGCTCACCATATATTTT. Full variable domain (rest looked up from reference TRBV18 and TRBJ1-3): NAGVMQNPRHLVRRRGQEARLRCSPMKGHSHVYWYRQLPEEGLKFMVYLQKENIIDESGMPKERFSAEFPKEGPSILRIQQVVRGDSAAYFCASSPPSGQGLTIYFGEGSWLTVV.

The CDR3 is CASTGQGRNQPQHF. CDR3 bases: TGTGCCAGCACAGGACAGGGTCGAAATCAGCCCCAGCATTTT. The chain uses TRBV6-4 and TRBJ1-5, with 8 bases identical to TRBD1. The CDR3 spans 14 residues. The germline gives CDR1 MRHNA, CDR2 SNTAGT. Trimming took 7 bases from V and 4 from J; bases not matched to a gene: 6.

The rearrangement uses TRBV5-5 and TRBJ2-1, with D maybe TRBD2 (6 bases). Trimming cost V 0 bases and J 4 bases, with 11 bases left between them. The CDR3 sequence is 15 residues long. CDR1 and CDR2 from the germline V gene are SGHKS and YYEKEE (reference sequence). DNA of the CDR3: TGTGCCAGCAGCTTGGTGCTTAGCGGATACAATGAGCAGTTCTTC. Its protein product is CASSLVLSGYNEQFF.

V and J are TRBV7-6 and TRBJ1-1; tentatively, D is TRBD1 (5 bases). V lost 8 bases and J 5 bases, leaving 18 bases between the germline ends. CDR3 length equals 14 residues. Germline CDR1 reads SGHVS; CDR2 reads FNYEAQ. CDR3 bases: TGTGCCAGCGGAAGGGGAGGAATAGGGACTGAAGCTTTCTTT. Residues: CASGRGGIGTEAFF.

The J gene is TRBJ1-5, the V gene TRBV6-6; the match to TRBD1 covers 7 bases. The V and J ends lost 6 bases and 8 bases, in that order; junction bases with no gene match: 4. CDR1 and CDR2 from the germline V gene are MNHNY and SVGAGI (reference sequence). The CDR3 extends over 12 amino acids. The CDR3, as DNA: TGTGCCAGCAGCCAGGGGACAGAGCCCCAGCATTTT. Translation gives CASSQGTEPQHF.

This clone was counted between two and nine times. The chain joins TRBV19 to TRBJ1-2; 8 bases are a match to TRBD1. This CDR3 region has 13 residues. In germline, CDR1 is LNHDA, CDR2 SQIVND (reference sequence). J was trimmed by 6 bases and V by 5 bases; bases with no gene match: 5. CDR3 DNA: TGTGCCAGTAGTGGACAGGGTTGGAATGGCTACACCTTC. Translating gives CASSGQGWNGYTF.

The CDR3 is CASRLPGNYGYTF. CDR3 coding DNA: TGTGCCAGCAGATTGCCAGGGAACTATGGCTACACCTTC. The chain recombines TRBV28 with TRBJ1-2, with a tentative D call TRBD1 (5 bases). Trimming stripped 6 bases from V and 2 bases from J, with 10 bases between. Germline V gene lookup returns CDR1 MDHEN and CDR2 SYDVKM. The CDR3 loop spans 13 amino acids.